This T cell receptor (beta chain) was sequenced for a study of T-cell memory formation after mild COVID-19 (dated by TCRdb to the early 2020s). Regarding the research as a whole: TCR sequence clusters from the two donors were found to be largely donor specific. Two young, previously healthy adult volunteers, one female and one male, were included in the cohort. T-cell clones expanding and contracting after mild COVID-19 in a couple of donors were tracked by longitudinal TCRalpha and TCRbeta repertoire sequencing. The investigation overall reported the following: Balanced CD4/CD8 phenotypes were observed for clones contracting from day 15 to 85, whereas a bias towards CD4+ was observed for a second wave of clones expanding from day 15 to 37. Only a couple of mild cases were covered in the study, and larger cohorts including severe cases with pre-infection samples were considered necessary. SARS-CoV-2 specificity of the second-wave clones peaking on day 37 was not confirmed. Contracting CD4+ clones appeared mostly in the CM and EM memory subsets, whereas CD8+ clones were enriched in EMRA. Some responding clones were detected in pre-infection memory, suggesting pre-existing cross-reactive memory T cells joined the SARS-CoV-2 response.

Instrument on record: Illumina NovaSeq 6000. TCRalpha and TCRbeta cDNA libraries were built by 5'RACE with constant-segment primers, adding sample barcodes and unique molecular identifiers. RNA was extracted from every sample with Trizol reagent. The libraries were amplified in two PCR steps, and the second step added a second sample barcode and Illumina TruSeq adapters. The libraries were sequenced on an Illumina NovaSeq using 2 x 150 bp paired-end reads. The authors' pipeline ran thus. Demultiplexing of reads and collapsing into UMI-guided consensus sequences were performed with migec v1.2.7. Using mixcr v2.1.11, UMI consensuses were aligned to TRA and TRB V and J templates and then assembled into clonotypes. A clonotype was counted as expanded or contracted only if both edgeR and NoisET called the change significant, with noise models trained on biological replicates. For edgeR calls, a false discovery rate-adjusted p below 0.01 and a log2 fold-change threshold of 1 were applied. As an exploratory analysis of dynamics, max-normalized trajectories of the 1000 most abundant clonotypes were examined with PCA combined with hierarchical clustering. Each responding clone was given a CD4 or CD8 phenotype based on the CD4+ and CD8+ repertoires, which had been sequenced separately. TCRdb took the public reads, trimmed them with fastp at Q25, ran MiXCR for clone calling and kept in-frame beta chains. Rows are combined by CDR3 protein, so each entry shows the most common genes and DNA. The V and J calls come from TCRdb's annotation, not from the publication. The sample table shows nearly 110,000 distinct CDR3 sequences, and around 15% are seen once. The ten biggest clones cover 25% to 30% of the sample.

The sample holds a few counts of this clonotype. No cognate antigen has been identified for it. The sample holds no much larger clone one base away, and base qualities are not on file. Measured from the cysteine to the phenylalanine, the CDR3 is 13 residues long. Just CDR3 DNA is preserved here, 39 bases in frame from base 1. V is clipped by 8 bases and J by 2 bases, and the sequence between their germline boundaries is 16 bases long. Reading the germline V gene gives CDR1 SQVTM and CDR2 ANQGSEA. Ficoll-Paque density gradient centrifugation was the method used to isolate PBMCs. The sample comprised PBMCs or a T cell subset sorted from them (not recorded which). The TCR sequence derives from an adult woman who had mild COVID-19 (a few samples of this study predate the infection). The sample titles of this study are shuffled in the database, so cell type and time point are left out; the donor was told from shared clones. The chain uses TRBV29-1 and TRBJ2-7, with the identity of the D gene unclear. The CDR3 protein: CSIAHNQAYEQYF. In nucleotide form, the sequence is TGCAGCATCGCCCACAACCAAGCCTACGAGCAGTACTTC.